Presented here are 27 T cell receptor beta chains from one specimen sequenced in a study of blood T cells in healthy people across ages. The authors ran a second PCR of roughly 6 to 11 cycles using a sample-barcoded 5' primer and a J-beta primer mix. A single record per CDR3 protein comes from TCRdb applying MiXCR to the 5' RACE reads. Altogether some 560,000 distinct CDR3 sequences are present, 27% being singletons, with the ten largest covering roughly 3.5%. The sample was also linked to a second study, of T cells of mothers and their children.

Sequenced input: blood. The receptors here all came from a boy aged 2 to 10 in good health.

The V and J genes are TRBV7-9 and TRBJ2-5, with 12 bases fitting TRBD1. The CDR3 has 14 residues. The V gene's germline CDR1 is SEHNR and CDR2 FQNEAQ (reference sequence). J lost 11 bases, V lost 4 bases, and 8 bases had no gene match. CDR3 loop: CASSSAGTGGKQYF. The CDR3 coding sequence is TGTGCCAGCAGCTCGGCCGGGACAGGGGGCAAGCAGTACTTC.

The chain joins TRBV7-8 to TRBJ1-1; the D is unclear. This CDR3 is built from 11 residues. Trimming took off 7 bases at V and 7 bases at J, with 10 bases between the two ends. Looked up from germline, CDR1 is SGHVS and CDR2 is FQNEAQ. CDR3 loop: CASTLYGEAFF. In nucleotides, the CDR3 is TGTGCCAGCACCCTATATGGTGAAGCTTTCTTT.

This clonotype occurred a few times. This rearrangement joins TRBV5-1 to TRBJ2-3, with TRBD2 identical over 7 bases. V was clipped by 4 bases and J by 2 bases; unmatched bases: 4. CDR3 size: 14 residues. CDR1 and CDR2 (germline): SGHRS, YFSETQ. CDR3 residues: CASSPQRDTDTQYF. The CDR3 nucleotides read TGCGCCAGCAGCCCCCAGCGGGACACAGATACGCAGTATTTT.

This clonotype occurred a few times. The chain recombines TRBV6-1 with TRBJ2-4; perhaps TRBD1 as D (7 bases). V lost 6 bases and J 9 bases, leaving 9 bases between the germline ends. Germline V lookup: CDR1 MNHNS, CDR2 SASEGT. The CDR3 loop spans 11 amino acids. For the CDR3, the DNA is TGTGCCAGCAGCCAGGGGGGCATTCAGTACTTC. It yields the protein CASSQGGIQYF.

The V and J genes are TRBV4-1 and TRBJ2-7; no reliable D call. The ends were cut back, 0 bases at V and 2 bases at J, with 5 bases in the middle. The CDR3 consists of 13 residues. Germline V gives CDR1 MGHRA, CDR2 YSYEKL. In DNA form, the CDR3 reads TGCGCCAGCAGCCAAGAATCCACCTACGAGCAGTACTTC. It codes for CASSQESTYEQYF.

This clonotype was counted a few times. This chain connects TRBV12-3 or TRBV12-4 to TRBJ2-5; tentative D call: TRBD2 (5 bases). The last part of the DNA fits TRBJ2-1 better; the J call may be wrong. The CDR3 spans 11 residues. The CDR3 spells CASTRENEQFF. CDR3 bases: TGTGCCAGCACCCGGGAAAATGAGCAGTTCTTC.

This clonotype has just a few counts. The chain joins TRBV2 to TRBJ1-5; no definite D call. The CDR3 loop spans 15 amino acids. Germline V lookup: CDR1 SNHLY, CDR2 FYNNEI. With 4 bases removed from V and 1 base from J, the gap between germline ends came to 11 bases. CDR3 nucleotides: TGTGCCAGCAGTGTTGGGGTTTGGAGCAATCAGCCCCAGCATTTT. This gives the protein CASSVGVWSNQPQHF.

This clonotype showed up just a few times. V usage is TRBV7-9 and J usage is TRBJ2-2; D is undetermined. Between the trimmed V and J ends, which lost 2 bases and 4 bases, there was a span of 8 bases. The germline gives CDR1 SEHNR, CDR2 FQNEAQ (reference sequence). The CDR3 length is 14 residues. CDR3 loop: CASSLTLSTGELFF. The CDR3 DNA is TGTGCCAGCAGCTTAACCCTCAGCACCGGGGAGCTGTTTTTT.

The V and J genes are TRBV27 and TRBJ2-7; possibly TRBD1 for D (6 bases). With 0 bases removed from V and 12 bases from J, the gap between germline ends came to 15 bases. Germline-derived CDR1 and CDR2 are MNHEY and SMNVEV (reference sequence). The CDR3 length is 13 residues. The CDR3 DNA follows: TGTGCCAGCAGTTTATCCCCCGGACAGCCTCGGTACTTC. It yields the protein CASSLSPGQPRYF.

The chain carries TRBV7-9 and TRBJ2-7; D remains unclear. Germline values: CDR1 SEHNR, CDR2 FQNEAQ (reference sequence). V lost 5 bases and J lost 5, with 19 bases in between. The CDR3 has 15 amino acids. The CDR3 region has the DNA TGTGCCAGCAGCCTTTACATCTCTGCCGATAACGAGCAGTACTTC. As protein: CASSLYISADNEQYF.

This clonotype was seen ten or more times. One end of the junction fails to match germline, which may point to a read error. This chain connects TRBV5-1 to TRBJ1-5; the D gene is possibly TRBD1 (5 bases). Germline CDR1 is SGHRS and CDR2 is YFSETQ. The CDR3 runs to 13 residues. The CDR3 sequence is CASSLGGDQPQHF. The CDR3 bases are TGTGCCAGCAGTTTAGGAGGGGATCAGCCCCAGCATTTT.

The chain has TRBV7-9 and TRBJ2-2, with 9 bases lining up with TRBD1. The CDR3 contains 15 residues. The germline CDR1 and CDR2 sequences are SEHNR and FQNEAQ (reference sequence). V shed 5 bases and J 2 bases; nucleotides not matched to a gene: 3. CDR3 bases: TGTGCCAGCAGCAGGGACAGGGTCAACACCGGGGAGCTGTTTTTT. Translating it yields CASSRDRVNTGELFF. Drawing the rest from reference TRBV7-9 and TRBJ2-2, the complete variable domain is DTGVSQNPRHKITKRGQNVTFRCDPISEHNRLYWYRQTLGQGPEFLTYFQNEAQLEKSRLLSDRFSAERPKGSFSTLEIQRTEQGDSAMYLCASSRDRVNTGELFFGEGSRLTVL.

This sequence joins TRBV18 and TRBJ2-7; 9 nucleotides line up with TRBD2. Unmatched junction bases numbered 11, after V lost 0 bases and J lost 5 bases. CDR3 length: 17 amino acids. CDR1 is KGHSH and CDR2 is LQKENI in the germline V gene. As DNA, the CDR3 is TGTGCCAGCTCACCACCGAAGGCGGGGGGGAGTGGGGACGAGCAGTACTTC. It yields the protein CASSPPKAGGSGDEQYF.

This chain uses TRBV24-1 with TRBJ1-2; D possibly corresponds to TRBD1 (6 bases). Germline loops: CDR1 KGHDR, CDR2 SFDVKD. There are 12 residues in the CDR3. Deletions cut 9 bases from V and 6 bases from J, with 13 bases between. The CDR3 here is CATLRGADGYTF. The CDR3 region has the DNA TGTGCCACCTTACGGGGGGCAGATGGCTACACCTTC.

This clonotype was detected a few times. The CDR3 region has the DNA TGTGCCAGCAGCCCAATAGCGGGGGGGCCCCAAGAGACCCAGTACTTC. It translates to CASSPIAGGPQETQYF. The chain uses TRBV7-2 and TRBJ2-5; 11 bases match TRBD2. The V segment lost 5 bases and the J segment 1 base; nucleotides outside the gene matches: 6. CDR1 SGHTA and CDR2 FQGNSA come from the germline V gene. The CDR3 runs 16 residues.

This clonotype was counted between two and nine times. The V call is TRBV7-2, the J call TRBJ2-3; D is perhaps TRBD1 (6 bases). Germline values: CDR1 SGHTA, CDR2 FQGNSA. Deletions cut 2 bases from V and 1 base from J, with 10 bases between. The CDR3 contains 15 residues. The CDR3 sequence is CASSLPRTGTDTQYF. The CDR3 DNA reads as TGTGCCAGCAGCTTACCAAGGACAGGCACAGATACGCAGTATTTT.

V and J are TRBV13 and TRBJ1-2; perhaps TRBD1 as D (6 bases). The CDR3 totals 13 residues. Germline CDR1 is PRHDT and CDR2 is FYEKMQ (reference sequence). V lost 4 bases and J lost 6, with 12 bases in between. As DNA, the CDR3 is TGTGCCAGCAGCTCGGGCAGGGGTGATGGCTACACCTTC. As protein: CASSSGRGDGYTF.

This clonotype was detected only once. The rearrangement links TRBV7-9 to TRBJ1-5; possible D gene TRBD1, 6 bases. The V gene lost 1 base and the J gene lost 6 bases, with 13 bases spanning the gap. CDR3 length: 15 amino acids. Germline V gene data show CDR1 as SEHNR and CDR2 as FQNEAQ (reference sequence). Here the CDR3 reads CASSLEGQGFQPQHF. CDR3 bases: TGTGCCAGCAGCTTAGAGGGGCAGGGGTTTCAGCCCCAGCATTTT.

The gene calls are TRBV3-1 and TRBJ2-3, with no clear D. The DNA end favors TRBJ1-5, so the J call may be wrong. The CDR3 sequence is 16 residues long. The V gene's germline CDR1 is LGHDT and CDR2 YNNKEL (reference sequence). In DNA, the CDR3 is TGTGCCAGCAGCCAAGCCCGACTAGTGGTAGCTGGTACGCAGCATTTT. Protein: CASSQARLVVAGTQHF.

The V call is TRBV7-2, the J call TRBJ2-1; D perhaps matches TRBD2 (5 bases). The CDR3 extends over 12 amino acids. Germline V gene lookup returns CDR1 SGHTA and CDR2 FQGNSA. V gave up 1 base and J gave up 12 bases, with 10 bases separating them. The CDR3 spells CASSLDWAGQFF. CDR3 coding DNA: TGTGCCAGCAGCTTAGATTGGGCGGGGCAGTTCTTC.

The rearrangement joins TRBV28 to TRBJ2-5, with D possibly matching TRBD1 (6 bases). The end of the DNA fits TRBJ2-1 better, so the J call may be wrong. The CDR3 runs 13 residues. Germline values: CDR1 MDHEN, CDR2 SYDVKM. The CDR3 DNA reads as TGTGCCAGCAGCCGAACAGGGATAGGTGAGCAGTTCTTC. This sequence encodes CASSRTGIGEQFF.

This clonotype was counted a few times. The chain links TRBV20-1 to TRBJ1-5; 7 bases match TRBD1. The CDR3 extends over 13 amino acids. CDR1 is DFQATT and CDR2 is SNEGSKA in the germline V gene (reference sequence). J gave up 3 bases and V 5 bases, and 4 bases lay outside the gene matches. The CDR3 is CSAAGQPNQPQHF. The CDR3 bases are TGCAGTGCTGCGGGACAGCCCAATCAGCCCCAGCATTTT.

This chain joins TRBV3-1 and TRBJ2-5; unclear D gene. Germline V gene lookup returns CDR1 LGHDT and CDR2 YNNKEL (reference sequence). Trimming took 4 bases from V and 3 from J, leaving 15 bases between them. The CDR3 totals 15 residues. CDR3 region: CASSLGQQDKETQYF. As DNA, the CDR3 is TGTGCCAGCAGCCTTGGGCAGCAAGATAAAGAGACCCAGTACTTC.

This clonotype was detected only a few times. This chain joins TRBV5-1 and TRBJ2-5; D gene uncertain. The CDR3 loop spans 13 amino acids. V was shortened by 0 bases and J by 5 bases, with 8 bases between the two germline ends. In germline, CDR1 is SGHRS, CDR2 YFSETQ. CDR3 in DNA: TGCGCCAGCAGCTTGGCCCAGAAGGAGACCCAGTACTTC. This gives the protein CASSLAQKETQYF. Full variable domain (remainder filled in from reference TRBV5-1 and TRBJ2-5): KAGVTQTPRYLIKTRGQQVTLSCSPISGHRSVSWYQQTPGQGLQFLFEYFSETQRNKGNFPGRFSGRQFSNSRSEMNVSTLELGDSALYLCASSLAQKETQYFGPGTRLLVL.

This rearrangement joins TRBV29-1 to TRBJ2-1, with D possibly TRBD1 on 6 matching bases. Per the germline V gene, CDR1 is SQVTM and CDR2 is ANQGSEA. V was clipped by 5 bases and J by 3 bases, with 11 bases between them. The CDR3 totals 13 residues. The CDR3 loop reads CSVLGGFYNEQFF. The CDR3, as DNA: TGCAGCGTTTTAGGGGGATTCTACAATGAGCAGTTCTTC.

The table lists this clonotype with a few counts. The rearrangement links TRBV10-3 to TRBJ2-7; D may match TRBD1 or TRBD2 (5 bases each). V was clipped by 3 bases and J by 1 base, with 13 bases between them. The CDR3 is 15 amino acids. Germline-derived CDR1 and CDR2 are ENHRY and SYGVKD. CDR3 DNA: TGTGCCATCAGTGATAGTGGGACCTCGTCCTACGAGCAGTACTTC. It specifies CAISDSGTSSYEQYF.

This clonotype was counted between two and nine times. This rearrangement joins TRBV3-1 to TRBJ2-2, with 12 bases fitting TRBD2. V shed 3 bases and J 6 bases; nucleotides not matched to a gene: 14. CDR1 is LGHDT and CDR2 is YNNKEL in the germline V gene (reference sequence). The CDR3 is 19 amino acids. DNA for the CDR3: TGTGCCAGCAGCCATCACCCCCAACTAGCGGGAGGCCCGCCCGGGGAGCTGTTTTTT. This translates into CASSHHPQLAGGPPGELFF.